Below, 4 T cell receptor beta chains from the same sample are listed, as sequenced in a study of T cell repertoires in cytomegalovirus infection (dated by TCRdb to between 2017 and 2020). TCRdb lists the instrument as Illumina HiSeq 1500. Using fastp at Q25 and MiXCR, TCRdb reprocessed the public reads and kept productive beta chains. Each CDR3 protein appears once, grouped with its most common genes and DNA. The sample table records about 240,000 distinct CDR3 sequences; around 12% of these occur just once. Around 1.6% of the sample is taken by the ten largest. Sequenced material: PBMCs. The receptors here all came from a human donor in good health (CMV status not recorded). Some clones in this sample may be carry-over from other donors' samples.

Remarks on this clonotype: With a much larger clone just one base away, this may be a read error. The chain recombines TRBV7-9 with TRBJ1-1; the match to TRBD1 covers 11 bases. The germline CDR1 and CDR2 sequences are SEHNR and FQNEAQ (reference sequence). This CDR3 is 14 amino acids long. Losses at the gene ends were 6 bases for V and 5 bases for J; bases not matched to a gene: 5. DNA for the CDR3: TGTGCCAGCAGAAGGACAGGGGGCTGGACTGAAGCTTTCTTT. Its translation is CASRRTGGWTEAFF. Together with reference TRBV7-9 and TRBJ1-1, the CDR3 gives the full variable domain: DTGVSQNPRHKITKRGQNVTFRCDPISEHNRLYWYRQTLGQGPEFLTYFQNEAQLEKSRLLSDRFSAERPKGSFSTLEIQRTEQGDSAMYLCASRRTGGWTEAFFGQGTRLTVV.

This clonotype was seen at least ten times. V and J are TRBV7-2 and TRBJ2-5; 11 bases fit TRBD2. Germline CDR1 SGHTA, CDR2 FQGNSA. Trimming cost V 5 bases and J 2 bases; bases outside gene matches: 7. The CDR3 has 16 residues. CDR3 protein: CASSPLAGGTQETQYF. CDR3 nucleotides: TGTGCCAGCAGCCCTCTAGCGGGGGGCACTCAAGAGACCCAGTACTTC. Based on the CDR3 plus reference TRBV7-2 and TRBJ2-5, the full variable domain is GAGVSQSPSNKVTEKGKDVELRCDPISGHTALYWYRQSLGQGLEFLIYFQGNSAPDKSGLPSDRFSAERTGGSVSTLTIQRTQQEDSAVYLCASSPLAGGTQETQYFGPGTRLLVL.

In this sample, this clonotype turned up many times. One end of the junction varies from germline; a read error may be responsible. The chain employs TRBV7-2 and TRBJ2-1; unclear D gene. Germline-derived CDR1 and CDR2 are SGHTA and FQGNSA. CDR3 length equals 11 residues. The CDR3 coding sequence is TGTGCCAGCAGCTTAGGGAGCGCAAGTAACTTC. The encoded protein is CASSLGSASNF.

This clonotype was recorded at least ten times. The J gene is TRBJ1-5, the V gene TRBV7-2; D perhaps matches TRBD1 (5 bases). Per germline, CDR1 SGHTA and CDR2 FQGNSA. The CDR3 totals 17 residues. V lost 2 bases to trimming and J lost 1 base, with 15 bases between them. The DNA of the CDR3 is TGTGCCAGCAGCTTAATTGTCGGGGGAAACAGCAATCAGCCCCAGCATTTT. Translating it yields CASSLIVGGNSNQPQHF.